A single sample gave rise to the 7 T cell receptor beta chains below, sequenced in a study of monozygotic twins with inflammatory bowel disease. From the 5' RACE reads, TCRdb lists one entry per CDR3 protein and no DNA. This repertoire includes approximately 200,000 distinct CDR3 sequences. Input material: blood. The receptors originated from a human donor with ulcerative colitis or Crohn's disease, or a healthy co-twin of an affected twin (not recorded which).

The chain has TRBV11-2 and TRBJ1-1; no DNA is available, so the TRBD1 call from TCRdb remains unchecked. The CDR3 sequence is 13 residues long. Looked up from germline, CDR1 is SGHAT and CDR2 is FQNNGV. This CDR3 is CASRTGGNTEAFF. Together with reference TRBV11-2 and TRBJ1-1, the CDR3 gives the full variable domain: EAGVAQSPRYKIIEKRQSVAFWCNPISGHATLYWYQQILGQGPKLLIQFQNNGVVDDSQLPKDRFSAERLKGVDSTLKIQPAKLEDSAVYLCASRTGGNTEAFFGQGTRLTVV.

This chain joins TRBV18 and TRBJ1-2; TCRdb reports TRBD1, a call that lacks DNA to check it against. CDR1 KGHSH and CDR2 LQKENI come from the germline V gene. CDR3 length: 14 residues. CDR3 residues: CASSSDSKAAGYTF.

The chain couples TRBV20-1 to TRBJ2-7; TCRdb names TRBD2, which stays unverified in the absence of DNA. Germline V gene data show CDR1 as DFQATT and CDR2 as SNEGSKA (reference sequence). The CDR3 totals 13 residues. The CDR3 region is CSASRGGNYEQYF.

The CDR3 spells CSAIRDRGGEQYF. V and J are TRBV20-1 and TRBJ2-7; the D call of TRBD1 rests on TCRdb alone, since no DNA is present to check it. Germline values: CDR1 DFQATT, CDR2 SNEGSKA (reference sequence). The length of the CDR3 is 13 residues.

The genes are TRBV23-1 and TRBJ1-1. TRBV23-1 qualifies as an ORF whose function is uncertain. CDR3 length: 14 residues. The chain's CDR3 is CASSQSGPNTEAFF.

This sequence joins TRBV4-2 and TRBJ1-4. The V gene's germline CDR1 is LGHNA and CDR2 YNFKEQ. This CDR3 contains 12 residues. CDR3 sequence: CASSQVEEKLFF.

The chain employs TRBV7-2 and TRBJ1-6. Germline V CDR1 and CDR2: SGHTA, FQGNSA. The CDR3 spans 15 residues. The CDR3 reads CASSFLGSYNSPLHF.